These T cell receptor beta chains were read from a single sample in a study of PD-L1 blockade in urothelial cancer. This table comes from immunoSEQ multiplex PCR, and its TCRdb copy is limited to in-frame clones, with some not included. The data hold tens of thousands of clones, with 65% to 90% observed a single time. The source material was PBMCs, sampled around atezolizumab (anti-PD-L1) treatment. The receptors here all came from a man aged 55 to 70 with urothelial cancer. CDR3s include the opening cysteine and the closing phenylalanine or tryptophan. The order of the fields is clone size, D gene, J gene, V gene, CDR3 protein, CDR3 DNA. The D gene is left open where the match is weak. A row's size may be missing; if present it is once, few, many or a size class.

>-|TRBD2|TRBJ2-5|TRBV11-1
CASSGAGGETQYF
TGTGCCAGCAGCGGAGCGGGAGGGGAGACCCAGTACTTC
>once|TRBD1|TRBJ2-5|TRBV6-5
CASSFSNRGLQETQYF
TGTGCCAGCAGTTTCTCGAACAGGGGCCTCCAAGAGACCCAGTACTTC
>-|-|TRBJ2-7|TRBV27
CASSGIGQGISYEQYF
TGTGCCAGCAGCGGGATTGGGCAGGGGATCTCCTACGAGCAGTACTTC
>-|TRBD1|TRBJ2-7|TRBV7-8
CASSLADRVAYEQYF
TGTGCCAGCAGCTTAGCAGACAGGGTCGCCTACGAGCAGTACTTC
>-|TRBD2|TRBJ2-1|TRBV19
CASTGLAGGVTYNEQFF
TGTGCCAGTACTGGACTAGCGGGAGGGGTCACCTACAATGAGCAGTTCTTC
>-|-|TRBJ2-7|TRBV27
CASSRGLIEAYEQYF
TGTGCCAGCAGTAGGGGACTGATCGAAGCCTACGAGCAGTACTTC
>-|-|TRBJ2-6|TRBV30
CAWSVGGSSSGANVLTF
TGTGCCTGGAGTGTAGGGGGATCTAGCTCTGGGGCCAACGTCCTGACTTTC
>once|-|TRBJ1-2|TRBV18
CASSPNGDNYGYTF
TGTGCCAGCTCACCGAATGGAGATAACTATGGCTACACCTTC
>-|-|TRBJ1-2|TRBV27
CASSRQRNYGYTF
TGTGCCAGCAGTCGACAGAGAAACTATGGCTACACCTTC
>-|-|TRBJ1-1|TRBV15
CATSRGQVLGTEAFF
TGTGCCACCAGCAGAGGCCAGGTTTTGGGCACTGAAGCTTTCTTT
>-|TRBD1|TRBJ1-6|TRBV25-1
CASKDRVNSPLHF
TGTGCCAGCAAAGACAGGGTCAATTCACCCCTCCACTTT
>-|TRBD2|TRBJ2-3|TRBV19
CASSISGSSTDTQYF
TGTGCCAGTAGTATTAGCGGGAGTAGCACAGATACGCAGTATTTT
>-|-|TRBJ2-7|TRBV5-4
CASSLTGSAYEQYF
TGTGCCAGCAGCTTGACAGGATCGGCCTACGAGCAGTACTTC
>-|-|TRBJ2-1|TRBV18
CASRQGLSYNEQFF
TGTGCCAGCCGTCAGGGTCTCTCCTACAATGAGCAGTTCTTC
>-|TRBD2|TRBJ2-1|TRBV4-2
CASSQPRGSTSGRHEQFF
TGTGCCAGCAGCCAACCCCGCGGGTCGACTAGCGGGAGGCATGAGCAGTTCTTC
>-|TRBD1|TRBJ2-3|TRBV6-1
CASSENRGRTDTQYF
TGTGCCAGCAGTGAGAACAGGGGGCGAACAGATACGCAGTATTTT
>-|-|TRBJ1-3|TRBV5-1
CASSSESGNTIYF
TGCGCCAGCAGCTCCGAAAGCGGAAACACCATATATTTT
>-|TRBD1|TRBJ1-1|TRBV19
CASMRTGYMNTEAFF
TGTGCCAGTATGAGGACAGGGTATATGAACACTGAAGCTTTCTTT
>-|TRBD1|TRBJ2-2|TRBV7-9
CASSLGQGAEGELFF
TGTGCCAGCAGCTTAGGACAGGGGGCCGAGGGGGAGCTGTTTTTT
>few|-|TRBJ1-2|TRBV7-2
CASSLYPRGGGYTF
TGTGCCAGCAGCTTATATCCTCGGGGTGGAGGCTACACCTTC
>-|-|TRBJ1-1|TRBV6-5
CASSRAGTRNTEAFF
TGTGCCAGCAGCAGAGCCGGGACACGGAACACTGAAGCTTTCTTT
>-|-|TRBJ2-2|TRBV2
CASRRTRNTGELFF
TGTGCCAGCAGGCGAACGCGGAACACCGGGGAGCTGTTTTTT
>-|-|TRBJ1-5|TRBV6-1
CASSLGDQPQHF
TGTGCCAGCAGCTTAGGGGATCAGCCCCAGCATTTT
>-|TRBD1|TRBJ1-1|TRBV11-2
CASSSLGQGKNTEAFF
TGTGCCAGCAGCTCACTAGGACAGGGGAAGAACACTGAAGCTTTCTTT
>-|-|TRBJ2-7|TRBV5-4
CASSFPTGEGHEQYF
TGTGCCAGCAGCTTCCCGACAGGGGAGGGCCACGAGCAGTACTTC
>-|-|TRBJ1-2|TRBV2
CASSERGLGGYTF
TGTGCCAGCAGTGAACGGGGGTTGGGTGGCTACACCTTC
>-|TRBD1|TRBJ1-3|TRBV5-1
CASSHNRGRSGNTIYF
TGCGCCAGCAGCCATAACAGGGGGCGGTCAGGAAACACCATATATTTT
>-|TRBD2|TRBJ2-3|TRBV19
CASSIEGRRGGADTQYF
TGTGCCAGTAGTATAGAGGGCCGGCGGGGGGGCGCAGATACGCAGTATTTT
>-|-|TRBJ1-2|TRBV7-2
CASSLRQGGYTF
TGTGCCAGCAGCTTACGGCAGGGTGGCTACACCTTC
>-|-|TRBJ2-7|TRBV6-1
CASRPDRYYEQYF
TGTGCCAGCAGACCAGACAGATACTACGAGCAGTACTTC
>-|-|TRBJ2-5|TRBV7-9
CASSSLGGGRAETQYF
TGTGCCAGCAGCTCCCTCGGCGGGGGCCGGGCGGAGACCCAGTACTTC
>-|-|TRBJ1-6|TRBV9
CASSAHNNSPLHF
TGTGCCAGCAGCGCCCACAACAATTCACCCCTCCACTTT
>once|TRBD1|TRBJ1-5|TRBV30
CAWSVQGSEPQHF
TGTGCCTGGAGTGTACAGGGGTCGGAGCCCCAGCATTTT
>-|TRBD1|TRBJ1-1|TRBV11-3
CASSLFPGQGARSTEAFF
TGTGCCAGCAGCTTATTTCCGGGACAGGGGGCGCGGAGCACTGAAGCTTTCTTT
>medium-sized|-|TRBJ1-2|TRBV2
CASSERQGGNYGYTF
TGTGCCAGCAGTGAAAGGCAGGGTGGTAACTATGGCTACACCTTC
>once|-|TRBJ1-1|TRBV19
CASTPTGGYTEAFF
TGTGCCAGTACCCCGACAGGTGGGTACACTGAAGCTTTCTTT
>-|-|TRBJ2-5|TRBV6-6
CASKDPGTEKETQYF
TGTGCCAGCAAGGATCCCGGGACTGAAAAAGAGACCCAGTACTTC
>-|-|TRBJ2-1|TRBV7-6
CASSLGTGYNEQFF
TGTGCCAGCAGCTTAGGGACTGGTTACAATGAGCAGTTCTTC
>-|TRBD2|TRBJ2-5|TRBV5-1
CASSLAQRERLETQYF
TGCGCCAGCAGCTTGGCGCAGCGGGAAAGACTAGAGACCCAGTACTTC
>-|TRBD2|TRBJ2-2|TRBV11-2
CASSRTSGGAVTGELFF
TGTGCCAGCAGCCGGACTAGCGGGGGGGCCGTCACCGGGGAGCTGTTTTTT
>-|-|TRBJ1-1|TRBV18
CASSPLDSWPEAFF
TGTGCCAGCTCACCACTCGACAGTTGGCCTGAAGCTTTCTTT
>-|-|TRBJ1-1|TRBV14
CASRSSGLMNTEAFF
TGTGCCAGCAGAAGTTCTGGACTGATGAACACTGAAGCTTTCTTT
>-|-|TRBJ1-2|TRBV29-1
CSVEDRGGVGYTF
TGCAGCGTTGAAGACCGGGGGGGGGTTGGCTACACCTTC
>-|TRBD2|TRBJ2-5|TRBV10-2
CASSDIGLEETQYF
TGCGCCAGCAGCGATATTGGACTAGAAGAGACCCAGTACTTC
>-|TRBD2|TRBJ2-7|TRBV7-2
CASSFTRRGGYEQYF
TGTGCCAGCAGCTTTACTAGGCGCGGGGGGTACGAGCAGTACTTC
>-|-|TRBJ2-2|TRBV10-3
CAISEFIGGDTGELFF
TGTGCCATCAGTGAGTTCATTGGAGGGGACACCGGGGAGCTGTTTTTT
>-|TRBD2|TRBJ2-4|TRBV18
CASSPGLAGLLAKNIQYF
TGTGCCAGCTCACCAGGACTAGCGGGCCTCTTAGCCAAAAACATTCAGTACTTC
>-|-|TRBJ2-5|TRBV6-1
CASSEAQGRRSQYF
TGTGCCAGCAGTGAAGCGCAGGGCAGACGGTCCCAGTACTTC
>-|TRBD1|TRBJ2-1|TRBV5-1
CASRPGQAIGNEQFF
TGCGCCAGCAGACCGGGACAGGCTATAGGCAATGAGCAGTTCTTC
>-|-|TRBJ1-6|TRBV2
CASSEARGIWNSPLHF
TGTGCCAGCAGTGAAGCCCGAGGGATATGGAATTCACCCCTCCACTTT
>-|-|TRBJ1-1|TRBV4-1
CASSQVGQKNTEAFF
TGCGCCAGCAGCCAAGTTGGACAGAAGAACACTGAAGCTTTCTTT
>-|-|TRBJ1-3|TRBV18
CASSLNRVSSGNTIYF
TGTGCCAGCTCCCTGAACAGGGTTAGCTCTGGAAACACCATATATTTT
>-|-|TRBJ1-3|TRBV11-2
CASSLEAVHRLTGNTIYF
TGTGCCAGCAGCTTAGAAGCAGTGCACAGGCTGACTGGAAACACCATATATTTT
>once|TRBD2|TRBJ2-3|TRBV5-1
CASSLASGRADTQYF
TGCGCCAGCAGCTTGGCTAGCGGGAGGGCAGATACGCAGTATTTT